One TCR beta chain is described in this entry. Its target is not known. The source of the sample is a study of cytomegalovirus exposure and HLA in healthy donors. The study, taken as a whole, reports: Several of the most significant clusters appeared, in a later analysis, to be linked to common viral pathogens.

A multiplex PCR was run with 60 Vbeta primers and 13 Jbeta primers. Produced via immunoSEQ multiplex PCR; TCRdb's table is partial and in-frame only. Here the sample spans roughly 84,000 clones, about 79% being singletons. The V gene lost 7 bases and the J gene lost 4 bases, with 14 bases spanning the gap. This CDR3 is built from 14 residues. Germline CDR1 and CDR2: MGHDK and SYGVNS. This clonotype originated in a male donor in good health and CMV-seropositive. The chain is built from TRBV25-1 and TRBJ1-5; D is uncertain. The sequenced material came from PBMCs. As DNA, the CDR3 is TGTGCCAGCATAGAGTTCAAAGAAAATCAGCCCCAGCATTTT. As protein: CASIEFKENQPQHF.